A single sample is the source of the 23 T cell receptor beta chains below, sequenced in a study of shared clonotypes between healthy human individuals. Assay: immunoSEQ multiplex PCR; the TCRdb copy retains only in-frame clones and omits some. The repertoire holds some 2,400,000 clones, with approximately 95% as singletons. The sequenced material came from naive CD4+ T cells sorted from blood. Subset: CD45RA+ positively selected. Source of these receptors: a man younger than 35 in good health.

V and J are TRBV27 and TRBJ1-3; D remains ambiguous. V was cut by 6 bases and J by 4 bases, with 7 bases left in between. The CDR3 covers 12 residues. Germline V gene sequence: CDR1 MNHEY, CDR2 SMNVEV (reference sequence). This chain's CDR3 is CASRGGGNTIYF. The DNA for the CDR3 is TGTGCCAGCAGGGGCGGGGGAAACACCATATATTTT.

The J gene is TRBJ1-2, the V gene TRBV15, with D tentatively TRBD1 (5 bases). The length of the CDR3 is 16 residues. Germline loops: CDR1 LNHNV, CDR2 YYDKDF (reference sequence). V was pared by 5 bases and J by 6 bases, with 22 bases between. The CDR3 here is CATSPDPQGKQNGYTF. Written as DNA, the CDR3 is TGTGCCACCAGCCCAGATCCCCAGGGTAAACAGAATGGCTACACCTTC.

The rearrangement links TRBV9 to TRBJ2-3, with 8 bases fitting TRBD2. Germline V gives CDR1 SGDLS, CDR2 YYNGEE. CDR3 size: 15 residues. V gave up 5 bases and J gave up 5 bases; unmatched junction bases: 10. In DNA, the CDR3 is TGTGCCAGCAGTCCTAGGACTAGCAGTATAGATACGCAGTATTTT. Amino acid sequence: CASSPRTSSIDTQYF.

This sequence joins TRBV27 and TRBJ1-5, with 8 nucleotides matching TRBD1. V was clipped by 7 bases and J by 4 bases; unmatched bases: 18. Germline CDR1 is MNHEY and CDR2 is SMNVEV (reference sequence). The CDR3 extends over 18 amino acids. CDR3 loop: CASIRQGARNTSNQPQHF. CDR3 coding DNA: TGTGCCAGCATTAGGCAGGGGGCGCGAAACACGTCGAATCAGCCCCAGCATTTT.

As for this clone: Other nucleotide sequences in the sample specify the same CDR3. The chain has TRBV27 and TRBJ1-2; 7 bases map to TRBD1. Germline CDR1 and CDR2: MNHEY and SMNVEV (reference sequence). This CDR3 is built from 13 residues. Losses at the gene ends were 5 bases for V and 5 bases for J; bases not matched to a gene: 5. The CDR3 DNA sequence: TGTGCCAGCAGTCCCCGACAGGGTTATGGCTACACCTTC. Translating it yields CASSPRQGYGYTF.

The rearrangement uses TRBV30 and TRBJ1-6; D gene unclear. V was pared by 4 bases and J by 0 bases, with 10 bases between. Germline V gives CDR1 GTSNPN, CDR2 SVGIG (reference sequence). The CDR3 length is 15 residues. The CDR3 protein is CAWTMGYSYNSPLHF. The CDR3 nucleotides are TGTGCCTGGACAATGGGGTACTCCTATAATTCACCCCTCCACTTT. The full variable domain, completed using reference TRBV30 and TRBJ1-6, is SQTIHQWPATLVQPVGSPLSLECTVEGTSNPNLYWYRQAAGRGLQLLFYSVGIGQISSEVPQNLSASRPQDRQFILSSKKLLLSDSGFYLCAWTMGYSYNSPLHFGNGTRLTVT.

This sequence joins TRBV7-9 and TRBJ2-7; 15 bases line up with TRBD2. This CDR3 contains 16 residues. The V gene's germline CDR1 is SEHNR and CDR2 FQNEAQ (reference sequence). The V segment lost 5 bases and the J segment 4 bases; nucleotides outside the gene matches: 6. CDR3 sequence: CASSGGLAGGGYEQYF. The CDR3 DNA follows: TGTGCCAGCAGCGGGGGACTAGCGGGAGGTGGGTACGAGCAGTACTTC.

The chain employs TRBV10-3 and TRBJ1-2; 9 bases match TRBD1. This CDR3 spans 17 amino acids. CDR1 ENHRY and CDR2 SYGVKD come from the germline V gene. Trimming removed 4 bases from V and 2 bases from J; junction bases left unmatched: 11. The CDR3 loop reads CAISAGTGLGPNYGYTF. CDR3 coding DNA: TGTGCCATCAGTGCTGGGACAGGGCTTGGCCCCAACTATGGCTACACCTTC.

The rearrangement links TRBV2 to TRBJ2-3; no definite D call. CDR3 length equals 14 residues. The germline V gene encodes CDR1 SNHLY and CDR2 FYNNEI. With 9 bases removed from V and 0 bases from J, the gap between germline ends came to 13 bases. The CDR3 DNA reads as TGTGCCAGTAAGACTGGGATAAGCACAGATACGCAGTATTTT. Translation: CASKTGISTDTQYF.

This chain joins TRBV19 and TRBJ1-4; a weak D match, TRBD1 (5 bases). The CDR3 spans 16 residues. V was pared by 4 bases and J by 8 bases, with 20 bases between. Germline values: CDR1 LNHDA, CDR2 SQIVND (reference sequence). The CDR3 DNA follows: TGTGCCAGTAGTACGCTCTCCGGGACCCAAAGAGAAAAACTGTTTTTT. Translating gives CASSTLSGTQREKLFF.

The gene calls are TRBV27 and TRBJ2-1; weak D call: TRBD2 (6 bases). V was clipped by 2 bases and J by 12 bases, with 20 bases between them. CDR1 MNHEY and CDR2 SMNVEV come from the germline V gene (reference sequence). CDR3 size: 15 residues. CDR3 bases: TGTGCCAGCAGTTTAGGGGAGGCCAGTGGGGGGTGGCAGTTCTTC. As protein: CASSLGEASGGWQFF.

This chain joins TRBV11-2 and TRBJ2-1; D not certain. The CDR3 length is 13 residues. Between the trimmed V and J ends, which lost 0 bases and 7 bases, there was a span of 7 bases. Germline assignment: CDR1 SGHAT and CDR2 FQNNGV. CDR3 protein: CASSLEVSNEQFF. CDR3 nucleotide sequence: TGTGCCAGCAGCTTAGAGGTCAGTAATGAGCAGTTCTTC.

The CDR3 DNA reads TGTGCCAGCACCAGAACCGGGACTAGCGGTACCACAGATACGCAGTATTTT. As protein: CASTRTGTSGTTDTQYF. J is TRBJ2-3 and V is TRBV25-1; 11 nucleotides agree with TRBD2. This CDR3 contains 17 residues. The V and J ends lost 7 bases and 2 bases, in that order; junction bases with no gene match: 11. Per germline, CDR1 MGHDK and CDR2 SYGVNS.

The V and J genes are TRBV2 and TRBJ2-7; no firm D call. Trimming pared 7 bases from V and 5 bases from J, leaving 12 bases between. Germline V gene sequence: CDR1 SNHLY, CDR2 FYNNEI. The CDR3 has 12 residues. CDR3 nucleotide sequence: TGTGCCAGCACGGGTGGGTCCCACGAGCAGTACTTC. Protein product: CASTGGSHEQYF.

This sequence joins TRBV27 and TRBJ2-7; D remains ambiguous. Trimming took 3 bases from V and 2 from J, leaving 11 bases between them. CDR1 MNHEY and CDR2 SMNVEV come from the germline V gene (reference sequence). CDR3 length equals 14 residues. In DNA, the CDR3 is TGTGCCAGCAGTTTTGTCCAACGCCCCTACGAGCAGTACTTC. Amino acid sequence: CASSFVQRPYEQYF.

The CDR3 reads CASSLEFQASYEQYF. CDR3 bases: TGCGCCAGCAGCTTGGAGTTTCAGGCATCCTACGAGCAGTACTTC. The chain carries TRBV5-1 and TRBJ2-7; D is unresolved. V was trimmed by 0 bases and J by 1 base, leaving 11 bases between them. Germline CDR1 reads SGHRS; CDR2 reads YFSETQ. The CDR3 loop spans 15 amino acids.

The gene calls are TRBV5-1 and TRBJ1-6, with a tentative D call TRBD1 (6 bases). The CDR3 contains 14 residues. V was clipped by 0 bases and J by 9 bases, with 10 bases between them. Germline CDR1 SGHRS, CDR2 YFSETQ. The CDR3 coding sequence is TGCGCCAGCAGCTTGGACAGGGTGAGTTCACCCCTCCACTTT. The encoded protein is CASSLDRVSSPLHF.

This chain joins TRBV19 and TRBJ1-1; 8 nucleotides agree with TRBD1. Germline V gene sequence: CDR1 LNHDA, CDR2 SQIVND (reference sequence). Trimming cost V 10 bases and J 10 bases; bases outside gene matches: 11. This CDR3 region has 12 residues. DNA for the CDR3: TGTGCCACCCTTTCTGTTGGACAGGGAGCTTTCTTT. Its protein product is CATLSVGQGAFF.

CDR3 amino acids: CASSWGQGGYNEQFF. CDR3 sequence (DNA): TGTGCCAGCAGTTGGGGACAGGGCGGGTACAATGAGCAGTTCTTC. The chain carries TRBV6-5 and TRBJ2-1; 9 bases fit TRBD1. The CDR3 covers 15 residues. Looked up from germline, CDR1 is MNHEY and CDR2 is SVGAGI. V was clipped by 4 bases and J by 4 bases; unmatched bases: 5.

For this clone: The identical CDR3 is also encoded by other nucleotide sequences in the sample. This chain links TRBV7-2 with TRBJ2-7; D not certain. Germline-derived CDR1 and CDR2 are SGHTA and FQGNSA. The CDR3 length is 12 residues. Trimming left V 2 bases short and J 2 bases short, with 4 bases between. Here the CDR3 reads CASSLSTYEQYF. The CDR3 DNA reads as TGTGCCAGCAGCTTATCGACCTACGAGCAGTACTTC. Complete variable domain (other parts from reference TRBV7-2 and TRBJ2-7): GAGVSQSPSNKVTEKGKDVELRCDPISGHTALYWYRQSLGQGLEFLIYFQGNSAPDKSGLPSDRFSAERTGGSVSTLTIQRTQQEDSAVYLCASSLSTYEQYFGPGTRLTVT.

The V call is TRBV5-4, the J call TRBJ2-2; no reliable D call. Germline loops: CDR1 SGHNT, CDR2 YYREEE (reference sequence). This CDR3 comprises 12 residues. V was shortened by 0 bases and J by 6 bases, with 3 bases between the two germline ends. The CDR3 nucleotides read TGTGCCAGCAGCTTGGTAGCCGGGGAGCTGTTTTTT. It translates to CASSLVAGELFF.

The genes are TRBV7-9 and TRBJ2-3; TRBD2 might be the D (5 bases). CDR3 length equals 14 residues. CDR1 and CDR2 (germline): SEHNR, FQNEAQ (reference sequence). V lost 3 bases and J 2 bases, leaving 9 bases between the germline ends. CDR3 in amino acids: CASSLTTTTDTQYF. The CDR3 region has the DNA TGTGCCAGCAGCTTGACGACTACCACAGATACGCAGTATTTT. Combining the CDR3 with reference TRBV7-9 and TRBJ2-3 gives the whole variable domain DTGVSQNPRHKITKRGQNVTFRCDPISEHNRLYWYRQTLGQGPEFLTYFQNEAQLEKSRLLSDRFSAERPKGSFSTLEIQRTEQGDSAMYLCASSLTTTTDTQYFGPGTRLTVL.

The chain has TRBV7-8 and TRBJ2-7; D could derive from TRBD1 or TRBD2 (7 bases each). V was pared by 7 bases and J by 1 base, with 14 bases between. The CDR3 length is 14 residues. The V gene's germline CDR1 is SGHVS and CDR2 FQNEAQ. The CDR3 region has the DNA TGTGCCAGCATCAGGGGGAGGGGGTCCTACGAGCAGTACTTC. It encodes CASIRGRGSYEQYF.